This T cell receptor (beta chain) was sequenced for a study of T cells in narcolepsy. For the study at large: Healthy controls were enrolled alongside patients with narcolepsy type 1 or type 2. Study-wide results and caveats: Same-patient CSF and blood CD4+ T cell clonotypes included HCRT-specific and TRIB2-specific autoreactive ones. Blood of same and different patients, but not healthy controls, reportedly held recurring autoreactive clonotypes.

The table came from immunoSEQ multiplex PCR; TCRdb's copy has only in-frame clones and leaves some out. The table includes approximately 40,000 clones, approximately 89% detected once. As for this clone: Its antigen remains unknown.

J was trimmed by 4 bases and V by 5 bases; bases with no gene match: 16. From germline, CDR1 is SGHTA and CDR2 FQGNSA. CDR3 length equals 18 residues. The sequence was collected from a human donor with narcolepsy. This chain links TRBV7-2 with TRBJ2-1; 8 nucleotides line up with TRBD2. Sequenced input: CD45RA- memory CD4+ T cells from PBMCs. In DNA, the CDR3 is TGTGCCAGCAGCCGCGTTTCGGGAGTTGCGGGGGGATACAATGAGCAGTTCTTC. Translated: CASSRVSGVAGGYNEQFF.